One and the same sample provided the 16 T cell receptor beta chains below, sequenced in a study of cytomegalovirus exposure and HLA in healthy donors. Primers: 60 Vbeta forward and 13 Jbeta reverse. The data were produced by immunoSEQ multiplex PCR, yet TCRdb's version contains in-frame clones alone and is incomplete. The repertoire holds some 190,000 clones, roughly 83% seen once, with more than 1.5% in the top ten. Sequencing was done on a sample of PBMCs. The receptors shown here come from a woman between 45 and 65 years old in good health and CMV-seronegative.

V is TRBV2 and J is TRBJ2-3; 10 positions match TRBD2. The CDR3 is 15 amino acids. J lost 2 bases, V lost 7 bases, and 6 bases had no gene match. Germline V CDR1 and CDR2: SNHLY, FYNNEI. The CDR3 DNA reads TGTGCCAGCAAGGGGAGCGGGGGGGACACAGATACGCAGTATTTT. It is translated as CASKGSGGDTDTQYF.

The chain combines TRBV5-1 with TRBJ1-5; no clear D. CDR1 is SGHRS, CDR2 YFSETQ, per germline. V shed 0 bases and J shed 6 bases, with 10 bases lying between them. There are 14 residues in the CDR3. The CDR3 loop is CASSLGGVSQPQHF. For the CDR3, the DNA is TGCGCCAGCAGCTTGGGCGGGGTAAGTCAGCCCCAGCATTTT. The full variable domain, completed using reference TRBV5-1 and TRBJ1-5, is KAGVTQTPRYLIKTRGQQVTLSCSPISGHRSVSWYQQTPGQGLQFLFEYFSETQRNKGNFPGRFSGRQFSNSRSEMNVSTLELGDSALYLCASSLGGVSQPQHFGDGTRLSIL.

This chain links TRBV7-2 with TRBJ1-6; D not resolved. Germline assignment: CDR1 SGHTA and CDR2 FQGNSA. The CDR3 length is 13 residues. The germline V and J ends were trimmed by 2 bases and 8 bases, with 7 bases remaining between them. The CDR3 DNA reads as TGTGCCAGCAGCTTACTGACTTATTCACCCCTCCACTTT. It is translated as CASSLLTYSPLHF.

V and J are TRBV18 and TRBJ2-7; 10 bases are shared with TRBD1. The CDR3 spans 18 residues. Looked up from germline, CDR1 is KGHSH and CDR2 is LQKENI. Losses at the gene ends were 6 bases for V and 0 bases for J; bases not matched to a gene: 14. The CDR3, as DNA: TGTGCCAGCTCTCTCCAGAGGGGACAGGGGCCCTCCTCCTACGAGCAGTACTTC. This encodes CASSLQRGQGPSSYEQYF.

The chain employs TRBV11-1 and TRBJ1-1; D is unresolved. Per germline, CDR1 SGHAT and CDR2 FQDESV (reference sequence). The CDR3 is 15 residues long. The V and J ends lost 7 bases and 1 base respectively, with 16 bases between them. CDR3 region: CASTLRGVTNTEAFF. The CDR3 DNA is TGTGCCAGCACCCTCCGAGGCGTAACGAACACTGAAGCTTTCTTT.

This clone appeared once. V is TRBV6-5 and J is TRBJ1-3; D gene ambiguous. This CDR3 contains 13 residues. The germline V gene encodes CDR1 MNHEY and CDR2 SVGAGI. V lost 2 bases, J lost 4 bases, and 6 bases lay in between. As DNA, the CDR3 is TGTGCCAGCAGTTACCGTACAGGAAACACCATATATTTT. It yields the protein CASSYRTGNTIYF.

This clone occurred once. The rearrangement uses TRBV27 and TRBJ1-2; the match to TRBD1 covers 9 bases. CDR1 and CDR2 (germline): MNHEY, SMNVEV (reference sequence). This CDR3 comprises 14 residues. V trimming: 5 bases; J trimming: 5 bases; junction bases outside the gene matches: 6. The DNA of the CDR3 is TGTGCCAGCAGTATTGGACAGGGGCGTTATGGCTACACCTTC. Translating gives CASSIGQGRYGYTF.

This chain connects TRBV11-2 to TRBJ1-1, with D perhaps matching TRBD1 (6 bases). The CDR3 sequence is 11 residues long. Germline V gives CDR1 SGHAT, CDR2 FQNNGV. Trimming left V 3 bases short and J 8 bases short, with 7 bases between. The CDR3 sequence is CASSFGTEAFF. The CDR3, as DNA: TGTGCCAGCAGCTTCGGGACAGAAGCTTTCTTT.

V usage is TRBV4-3 and J usage is TRBJ2-2; possibly TRBD1 for D (6 bases). Trimming cost V 5 bases and J 1 base, with 14 bases left between them. This CDR3 contains 16 residues. Germline lookup yields CDR1 LGHNA and CDR2 YSLEER. The CDR3 sequence: CASSYTGMGNTGELFF. The DNA for the CDR3 is TGCGCCAGCAGCTACACAGGGATGGGGAACACCGGGGAGCTGTTTTTT.

The chain recombines TRBV7-8 with TRBJ1-2; D call uncertain. V was pared by 2 bases and J by 4 bases, with 11 bases between. Looked up from germline, CDR1 is SGHVS and CDR2 is FQNEAQ. The CDR3 consists of 14 residues. The CDR3 is CASSLFKEGYGYTF. The DNA of the CDR3 is TGTGCCAGCAGCTTATTCAAGGAGGGCTATGGCTACACCTTC.

The chain joins TRBV5-1 to TRBJ2-3; 7 nucleotides line up with TRBD2. The CDR3 extends over 14 amino acids. Losses at the gene ends were 4 bases for V and 1 base for J; bases not matched to a gene: 3. The germline V gene encodes CDR1 SGHRS and CDR2 YFSETQ. DNA for the CDR3: TGCGCCAGCAGCCAGGGACTACGCACAGATACGCAGTATTTT. It encodes CASSQGLRTDTQYF. Filled out from reference TRBV5-1 and TRBJ2-3, the complete variable domain reads KAGVTQTPRYLIKTRGQQVTLSCSPISGHRSVSWYQQTPGQGLQFLFEYFSETQRNKGNFPGRFSGRQFSNSRSEMNVSTLELGDSALYLCASSQGLRTDTQYFGPGTRLTVL.

This clone was found a few times. The chain is built from TRBV7-8 and TRBJ1-1; possible D gene TRBD1, 5 bases. CDR3 length: 17 residues. Germline-derived CDR1 and CDR2 are SGHVS and FQNEAQ. The V end was cut by 1 base, the J end by 1 base, with 16 bases between. In nucleotides, the CDR3 is TGTGCCAGCAGCTTAGGCCCTTACGGGGGGAGGAACACTGAAGCTTTCTTT. This codes for CASSLGPYGGRNTEAFF.

The chain employs TRBV5-1 and TRBJ1-1; D gene uncertain. The CDR3 sequence is 13 residues long. The V gene lost 7 bases and the J gene lost 5 bases, with 15 bases spanning the gap. Germline V gene lookup returns CDR1 SGHRS and CDR2 YFSETQ. The CDR3 sequence: CASLTFVSTEAFF. The CDR3 DNA sequence: TGCGCCAGCCTTACTTTCGTGTCTACTGAAGCTTTCTTT.

The chain couples TRBV11-3 to TRBJ2-1, with 9 nucleotides matching TRBD1. After removal of 3 bases from V and 9 bases from J, the junction contained 6 bases not matched to a gene. The CDR3 runs 14 residues. Germline CDR1 SGHNT, CDR2 YENEEA. The CDR3 sequence is CASSLVQGAGEQFF. The CDR3 DNA follows: TGTGCCAGCAGCTTGGTACAGGGGGCAGGTGAGCAGTTCTTC. The variable domain in full, completed from reference TRBV11-3 and TRBJ2-1, reads EAGVVQSPRYKIIEKKQPVAFWCNPISGHNTLYWYLQNLGQGPELLIRYENEEAVDDSQLPKDRFSAERLKGVDSTLKIQPAELGDSAVYLCASSLVQGAGEQFFGPGTRLTVL.

The chain has TRBV5-1 and TRBJ1-2; D is uncertain. Germline CDR1 is SGHRS and CDR2 is YFSETQ. The CDR3 covers 13 residues. Deletions cut 2 bases from V and 6 bases from J, with 11 bases between. The DNA for the CDR3 is TGCGCCAGCAGCTTAAGCCAGGTTGATGGCTACACCTTC. Residues: CASSLSQVDGYTF.

The chain employs TRBV7-2 and TRBJ2-7, with D maybe TRBD2 (6 bases). CDR3 length: 15 residues. Germline V gene sequence: CDR1 SGHTA, CDR2 FQGNSA. V was trimmed by 5 bases and J by 5 bases, leaving 19 bases between them. The CDR3 region is CASSRARGRGNEQYF. The CDR3 nucleotides are TGTGCCAGCAGCCGCGCGCGGGGCCGGGGAAACGAGCAGTACTTC. Variable domain in full (rest from reference TRBV7-2 and TRBJ2-7): GAGVSQSPSNKVTEKGKDVELRCDPISGHTALYWYRQSLGQGLEFLIYFQGNSAPDKSGLPSDRFSAERTGGSVSTLTIQRTQQEDSAVYLCASSRARGRGNEQYFGPGTRLTVT.